This T cell receptor beta chain is drawn from a study of early T cells in non-severe SARS-CoV-2 infection. For the study at large: The input, bulk RNA from unsorted whole blood, was sequenced, and chains were unpaired. Findings and caveats of the study: Matching against VDJdb likely underestimated virus-specific expansions, favoring anti-spike CD8.

This clonotype came up many times. Its target is unknown. The CDR3 is 16 residues long. Trimming took off 2 bases at V and 4 bases at J, with 15 bases between the two ends. Germline V CDR1 and CDR2: LNHDA, SQIVND (reference sequence). The protocol attached unique molecular identifiers to individual cDNA molecules. TCRdb processed the 5' RACE reads anew with MiXCR; each CDR3 protein has one entry. Here the sample spans 60,000 to 70,000 distinct CDR3 sequences, around 9% being singletons. This TCR was recovered from an adult who was a healthcare worker with PCR-confirmed SARS-CoV-2 infection or an uninfected control (not recorded which). The sample taken for sequencing was whole blood. The chain is built from TRBV19 and TRBJ1-5; D may be TRBD1 (5 bases). The CDR3: CASSIRTLRGNQPQHF. DNA for the CDR3: TGTGCCAGTAGTATAAGGACACTGAGAGGGAATCAGCCCCAGCATTTT.